This TCR beta chain was obtained from a study of early T cells in non-severe SARS-CoV-2 infection. Study at large: The chains were unpaired, and the sequenced material was bulk RNA from unsorted whole blood. Study-wide findings and caveats: Sequences matched to VDJdb favored anti-spike CD8 responses, while private and CD4 specificities were missed.

At least ten counts were recorded for this clonotype. What it recognizes is unknown. Individual cDNA molecules carried attached unique molecular identifiers. TCRdb redid the calling of the 5' RACE reads with MiXCR, one entry per CDR3 protein. The sample has 43,000 or so distinct CDR3 sequences, 4% to 4.5% seen once; the top ten hold around 2.8%. Per the germline V gene, CDR1 is SQVTM and CDR2 is ANQGSEA. The CDR3 has 17 residues. The V end was cut by 2 bases, the J end by 2 bases, with 21 bases between. V is TRBV29-1 and J is TRBJ1-2; D ambiguous. The material sequenced was whole blood. The receptor was derived from an adult who was a healthcare worker with PCR-confirmed SARS-CoV-2 infection or an uninfected control (not recorded which). In nucleotides, the CDR3 is TGCAGCGTTGAAAACCCCACTCGCGCAGGAGCAAACTATGGCTACACCTTC. Protein product: CSVENPTRAGANYGYTF.